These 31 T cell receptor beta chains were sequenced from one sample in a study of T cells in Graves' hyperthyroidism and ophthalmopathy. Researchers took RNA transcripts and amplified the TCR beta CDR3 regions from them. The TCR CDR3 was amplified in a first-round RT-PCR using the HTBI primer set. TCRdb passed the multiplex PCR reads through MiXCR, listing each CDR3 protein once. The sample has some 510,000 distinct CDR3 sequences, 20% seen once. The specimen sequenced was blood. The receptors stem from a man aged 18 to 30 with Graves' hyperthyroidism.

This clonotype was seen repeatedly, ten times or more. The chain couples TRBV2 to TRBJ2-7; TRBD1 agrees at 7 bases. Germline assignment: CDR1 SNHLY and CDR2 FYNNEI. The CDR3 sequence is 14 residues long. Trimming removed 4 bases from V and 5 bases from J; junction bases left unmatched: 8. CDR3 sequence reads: CASSAGQLLHEQYF. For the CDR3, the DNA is TGTGCCAGCAGTGCGGGACAGCTTCTCCACGAGCAGTACTTC.

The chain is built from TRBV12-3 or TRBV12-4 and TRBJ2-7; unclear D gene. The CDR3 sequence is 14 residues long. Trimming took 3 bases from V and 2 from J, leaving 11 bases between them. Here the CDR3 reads CASSLGSRPYEQYF. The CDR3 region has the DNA TGTGCCAGCAGTTTGGGTTCGCGTCCCTACGAGCAGTACTTC.

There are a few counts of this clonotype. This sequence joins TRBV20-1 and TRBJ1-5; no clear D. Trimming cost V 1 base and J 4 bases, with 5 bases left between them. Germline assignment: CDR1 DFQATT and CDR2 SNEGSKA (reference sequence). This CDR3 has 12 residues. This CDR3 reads CSARVRNQPQHF. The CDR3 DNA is TGCAGTGCTAGAGTAAGGAATCAGCCCCAGCATTTT.

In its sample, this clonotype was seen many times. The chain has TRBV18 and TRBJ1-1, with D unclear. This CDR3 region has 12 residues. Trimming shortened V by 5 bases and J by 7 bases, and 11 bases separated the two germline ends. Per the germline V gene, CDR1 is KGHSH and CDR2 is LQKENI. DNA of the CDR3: TGTGCCAGCTCAGGGAGCTTGCGTGAAGCTTTCTTT. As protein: CASSGSLREAFF. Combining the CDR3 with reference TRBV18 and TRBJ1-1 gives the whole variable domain NAGVMQNPRHLVRRRGQEARLRCSPMKGHSHVYWYRQLPEEGLKFMVYLQKENIIDESGMPKERFSAEFPKEGPSILRIQQVVRGDSAAYFCASSGSLREAFFGQGTRLTVV.

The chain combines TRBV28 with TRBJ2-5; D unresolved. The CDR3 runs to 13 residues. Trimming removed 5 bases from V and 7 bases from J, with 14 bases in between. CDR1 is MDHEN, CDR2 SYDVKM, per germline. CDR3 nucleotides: TGTGCCAGCAGTGAGACTCCTTCGGGGACCCAGTACTTC. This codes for CASSETPSGTQYF.

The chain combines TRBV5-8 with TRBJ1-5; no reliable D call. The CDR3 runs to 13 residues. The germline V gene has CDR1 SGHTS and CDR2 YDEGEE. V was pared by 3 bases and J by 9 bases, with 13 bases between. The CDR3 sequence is CASSWRGGRPQHF. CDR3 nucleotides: TGTGCCAGCAGCTGGAGAGGAGGGCGGCCCCAGCATTTT.

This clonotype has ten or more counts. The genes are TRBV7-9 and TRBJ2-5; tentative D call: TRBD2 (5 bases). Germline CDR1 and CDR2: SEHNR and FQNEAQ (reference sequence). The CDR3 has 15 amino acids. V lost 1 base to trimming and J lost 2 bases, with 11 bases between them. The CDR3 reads CASSLEGGRQETQYF. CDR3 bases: TGTGCCAGCAGCTTAGAAGGAGGACGGCAAGAGACCCAGTACTTC.

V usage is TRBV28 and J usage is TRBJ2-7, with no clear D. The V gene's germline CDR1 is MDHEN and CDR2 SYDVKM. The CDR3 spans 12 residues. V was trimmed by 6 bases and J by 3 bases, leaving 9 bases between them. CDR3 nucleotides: TGTGCCAGCAGCCCGGCCGGCTACGAGCAGTACGTC. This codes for CASSPAGYEQYV.

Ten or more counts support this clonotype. The CDR3 loop is CASWGGELFF. DNA for the CDR3: TGTGCCAGCTGGGGGGGGGAGCTGTTTTTT. This chain links TRBV25-1 with TRBJ2-2, with D perhaps given as TRBD1 or TRBD2 (5 bases each). CDR3 length: 10 amino acids. V lost 8 bases, J lost 8 bases, and 6 bases lay in between. Germline V CDR1 and CDR2: MGHDK, SYGVNS. Filled out from reference TRBV25-1 and TRBJ2-2, the complete variable domain reads EADIYQTPRYLVIGTGKKITLECSQTMGHDKMYWYQQDPGMELHLIHYSYGVNSTEKGDLSSESTVSRIRTEHFPLTLESARPSHTSQYLCASWGGELFFGEGSRLTVL.

The CDR3 DNA reads as TGTGCCAGCAGTCCCCCACGGAGGGGGCGGATGAACACTGAAGCTTTCTTT. Protein sequence: CASSPPRRGRMNTEAFF. J is TRBJ1-1 and V is TRBV6-2 or TRBV6-3; 7 bases align to TRBD1. Germline CDR1 and CDR2: MNHEY and SVGEGT. Germline trimming cut 5 bases from V and 0 bases from J; bases unmatched to any gene: 12. The CDR3 consists of 17 residues.

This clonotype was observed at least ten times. CDR3 region: CASSTALLDAFF. The CDR3 coding sequence is TGTGCCAGCAGTACCGCCCTACTTGATGCTTTCTTT. The chain is built from TRBV12-3 or TRBV12-4 and TRBJ1-1; D remains unclear. The ends were cut back, 5 bases at V and 11 bases at J, with 15 bases in the middle. The CDR3 covers 12 residues.

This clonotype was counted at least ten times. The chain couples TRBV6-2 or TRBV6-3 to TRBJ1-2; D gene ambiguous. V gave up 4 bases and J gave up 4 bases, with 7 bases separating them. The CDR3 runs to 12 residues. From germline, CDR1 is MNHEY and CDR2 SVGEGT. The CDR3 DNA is TGTGCCAGCAGTTTCGGGGTCTATGGCTACACCTTC. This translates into CASSFGVYGYTF.

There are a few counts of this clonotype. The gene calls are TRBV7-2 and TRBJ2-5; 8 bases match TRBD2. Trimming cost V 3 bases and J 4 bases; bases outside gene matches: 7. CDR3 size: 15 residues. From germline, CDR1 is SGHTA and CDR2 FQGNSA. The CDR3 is CASSFFRGGVETQYF. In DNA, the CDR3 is TGTGCCAGCAGCTTTTTCCGGGGGGGAGTAGAGACCCAGTACTTC.

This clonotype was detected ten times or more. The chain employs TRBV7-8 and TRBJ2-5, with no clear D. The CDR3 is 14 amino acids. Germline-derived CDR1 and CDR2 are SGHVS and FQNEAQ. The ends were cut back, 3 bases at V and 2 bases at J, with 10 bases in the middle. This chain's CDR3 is CASSFFLVQETQYF. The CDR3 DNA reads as TGTGCCAGCAGCTTTTTCCTAGTACAAGAGACCCAGTACTTC.

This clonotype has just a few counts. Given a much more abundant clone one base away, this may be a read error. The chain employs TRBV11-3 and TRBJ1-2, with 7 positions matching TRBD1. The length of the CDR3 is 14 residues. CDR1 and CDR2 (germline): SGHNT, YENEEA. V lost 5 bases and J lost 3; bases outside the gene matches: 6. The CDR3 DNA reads TGTGCCAGCAGCCCTGGGACAGCGGACTATGGCTACACCTTC. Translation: CASSPGTADYGYTF.

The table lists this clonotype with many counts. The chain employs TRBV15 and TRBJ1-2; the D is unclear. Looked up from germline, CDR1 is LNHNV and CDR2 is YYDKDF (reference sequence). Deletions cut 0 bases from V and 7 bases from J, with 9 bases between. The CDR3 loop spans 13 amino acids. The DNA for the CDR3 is TGTGCCACCAGCAGAGATAGGGAAGGTGGCTACACCTTC. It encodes CATSRDREGGYTF. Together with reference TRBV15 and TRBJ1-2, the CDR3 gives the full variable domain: DAMVIQNPRYQVTQFGKPVTLSCSQTLNHNVMYWYQQKSSQAPKLLFHYYDKDFNNEADTPDNFQSRRPNTSFCFLDIRSPGLGDTAMYLCATSRDREGGYTFGSGTRLTVV.

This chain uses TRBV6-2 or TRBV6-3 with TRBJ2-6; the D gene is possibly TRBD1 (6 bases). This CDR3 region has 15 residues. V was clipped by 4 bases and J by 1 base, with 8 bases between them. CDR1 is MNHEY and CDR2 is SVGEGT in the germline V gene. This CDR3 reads CASSWDMSGANVLTF. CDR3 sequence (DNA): TGTGCCAGCAGTTGGGACATGTCTGGGGCCAACGTCCTGACTTTC.

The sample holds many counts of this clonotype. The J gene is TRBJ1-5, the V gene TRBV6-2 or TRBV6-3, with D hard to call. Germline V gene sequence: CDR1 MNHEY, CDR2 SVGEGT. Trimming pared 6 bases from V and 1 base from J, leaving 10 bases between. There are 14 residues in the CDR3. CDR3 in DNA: TGTGCCAGCAGCTTTACTAGGAGCAATCAGCCCCAGCATTTT. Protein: CASSFTRSNQPQHF.

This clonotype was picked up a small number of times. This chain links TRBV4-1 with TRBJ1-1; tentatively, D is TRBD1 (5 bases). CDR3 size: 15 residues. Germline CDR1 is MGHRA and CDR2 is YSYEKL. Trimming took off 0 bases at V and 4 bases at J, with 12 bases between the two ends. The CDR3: CASSQEGAGRTEAFF. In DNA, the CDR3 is TGCGCCAGCAGCCAAGAAGGGGCAGGGCGCACTGAAGCTTTCTTT.

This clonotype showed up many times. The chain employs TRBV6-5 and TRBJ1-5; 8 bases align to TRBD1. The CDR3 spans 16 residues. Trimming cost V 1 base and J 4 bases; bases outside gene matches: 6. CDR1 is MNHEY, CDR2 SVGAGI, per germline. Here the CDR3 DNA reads TGTGCCAGCAGTTACTTCGGGACAGGCGCTAATCAGCCCCAGCATTTT. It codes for CASSYFGTGANQPQHF.

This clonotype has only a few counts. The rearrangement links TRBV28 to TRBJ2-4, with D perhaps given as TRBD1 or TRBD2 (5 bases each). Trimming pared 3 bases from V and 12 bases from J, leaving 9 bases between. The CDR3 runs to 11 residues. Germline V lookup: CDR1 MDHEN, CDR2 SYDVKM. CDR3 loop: CASSLRGDQYF. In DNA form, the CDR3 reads TGTGCCAGCAGTTTGAGGGGAGATCAGTACTTC.

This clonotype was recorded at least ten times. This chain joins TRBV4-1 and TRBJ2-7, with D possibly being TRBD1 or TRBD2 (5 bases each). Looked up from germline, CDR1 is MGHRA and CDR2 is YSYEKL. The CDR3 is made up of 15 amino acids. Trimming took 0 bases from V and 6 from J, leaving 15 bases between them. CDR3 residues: CASSQDWDGMTEQYF. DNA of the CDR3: TGCGCCAGCAGCCAAGATTGGGACGGAATGACCGAGCAGTACTTC.

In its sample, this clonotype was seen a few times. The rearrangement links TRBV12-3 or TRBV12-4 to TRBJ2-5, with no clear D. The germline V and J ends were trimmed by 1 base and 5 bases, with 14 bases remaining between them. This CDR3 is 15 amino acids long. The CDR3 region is CASSLVTPARETQYF. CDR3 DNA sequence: TGTGCCAGCAGTTTAGTCACACCGGCCAGGGAGACCCAGTACTTC.

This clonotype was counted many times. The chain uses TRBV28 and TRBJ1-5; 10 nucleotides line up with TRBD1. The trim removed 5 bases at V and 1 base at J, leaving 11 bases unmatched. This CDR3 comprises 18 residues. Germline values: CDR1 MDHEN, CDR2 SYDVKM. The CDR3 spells CASSLDRGLAGSNQPQHF. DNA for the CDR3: TGTGCCAGCAGTCTCGACAGGGGGCTTGCCGGGAGCAATCAGCCCCAGCATTTT.

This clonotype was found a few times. In DNA form, the CDR3 reads TGTGCCAGCAGTTTCCCCCCCCTCGAGCAGTACTTC. Its protein is CASSFPPLEQYF. The chain carries TRBV28 and TRBJ2-7; D gene unclear. Germline V lookup: CDR1 MDHEN, CDR2 SYDVKM. The CDR3 has 12 residues. V lost 3 bases, J lost 6 bases, and 9 bases lay in between.

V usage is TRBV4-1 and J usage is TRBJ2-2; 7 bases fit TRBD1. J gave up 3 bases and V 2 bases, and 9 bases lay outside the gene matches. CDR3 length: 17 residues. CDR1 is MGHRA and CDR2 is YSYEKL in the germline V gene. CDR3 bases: TGCGCCAGCAGCCAACCCTTTAGGGGGCCGGACACCGGGGAGCTGTTTTTT. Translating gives CASSQPFRGPDTGELFF.

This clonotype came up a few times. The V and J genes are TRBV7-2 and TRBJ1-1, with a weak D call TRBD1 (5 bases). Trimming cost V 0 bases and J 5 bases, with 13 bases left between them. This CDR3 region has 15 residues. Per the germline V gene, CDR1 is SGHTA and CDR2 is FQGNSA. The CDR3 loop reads CASSLAGPEGTEAFF. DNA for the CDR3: TGTGCCAGCAGCTTAGCCGGGCCGGAGGGGACTGAAGCTTTCTTT. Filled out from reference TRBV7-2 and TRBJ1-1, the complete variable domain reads GAGVSQSPSNKVTEKGKDVELRCDPISGHTALYWYRQSLGQGLEFLIYFQGNSAPDKSGLPSDRFSAERTGGSVSTLTIQRTQQEDSAVYLCASSLAGPEGTEAFFGQGTRLTVV.

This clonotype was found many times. The CDR3 DNA follows: TGTGCCAGCAGTTCCAGACAGGGTCACCCCTACGAGCAGTACTTC. Protein product: CASSSRQGHPYEQYF. V usage is TRBV12-3 or TRBV12-4 and J usage is TRBJ2-7; 7 nucleotides align to TRBD1. The CDR3 contains 15 residues. Germline trimming cut 4 bases from V and 2 bases from J; bases unmatched to any gene: 8.

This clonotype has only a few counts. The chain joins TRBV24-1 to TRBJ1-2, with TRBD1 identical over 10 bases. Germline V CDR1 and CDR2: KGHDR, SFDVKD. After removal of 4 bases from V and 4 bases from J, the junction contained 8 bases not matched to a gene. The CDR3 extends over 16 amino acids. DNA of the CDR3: TGTGCCACCAGTGACCCGGGGACAGGGGAAGCCTATGGCTACACCTTC. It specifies CATSDPGTGEAYGYTF.

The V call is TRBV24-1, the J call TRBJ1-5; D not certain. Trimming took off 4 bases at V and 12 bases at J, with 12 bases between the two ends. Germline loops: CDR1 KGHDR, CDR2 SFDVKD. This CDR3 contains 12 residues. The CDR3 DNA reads TGTGCCACCAGTGACTCAACGGGTCACCAGCATTTT. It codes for CATSDSTGHQHF.

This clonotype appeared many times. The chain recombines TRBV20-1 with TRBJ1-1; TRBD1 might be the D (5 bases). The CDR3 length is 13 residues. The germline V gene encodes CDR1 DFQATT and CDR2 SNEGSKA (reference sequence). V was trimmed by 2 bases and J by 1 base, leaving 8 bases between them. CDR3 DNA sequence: TGCAGTGCTAGACGACAGCCGAACACTGAAGCTTTCTTT. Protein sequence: CSARRQPNTEAFF.